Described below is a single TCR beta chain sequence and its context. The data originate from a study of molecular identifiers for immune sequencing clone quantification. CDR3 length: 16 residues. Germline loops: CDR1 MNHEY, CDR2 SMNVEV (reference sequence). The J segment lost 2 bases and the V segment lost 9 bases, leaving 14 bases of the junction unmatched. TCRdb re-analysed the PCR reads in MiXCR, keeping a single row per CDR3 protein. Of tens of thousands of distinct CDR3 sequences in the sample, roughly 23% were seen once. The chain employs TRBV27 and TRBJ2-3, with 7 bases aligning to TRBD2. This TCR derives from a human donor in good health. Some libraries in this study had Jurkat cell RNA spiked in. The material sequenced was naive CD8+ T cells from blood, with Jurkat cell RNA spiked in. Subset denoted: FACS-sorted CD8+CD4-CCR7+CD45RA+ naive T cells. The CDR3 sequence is CASRRGISGYTDTQYF. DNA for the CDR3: TGTGCCAGTCGGCGGGGAATTAGCGGGTACACAGATACGCAGTATTTT.